This T cell receptor beta chain is from a study of blood T cell repertoires in COVID-19. Overall study: The origin of the acute and convalescent COVID-19 samples was the United States, Italy and Spain. The cDNA or gDNA used as material had been derived from T cells, B-cell-depleted T cells, or PBMCs.

In the authors' workflow: Counts of nucleated cells, estimated from reference gene primer amplification, were obtained. The data were produced by immunoSEQ multiplex PCR, yet TCRdb's version contains in-frame clones alone and is incomplete. The DNA gave D and trimming, while V, J and clone size come from that table. The profile shows about 150,000 clones, 84% of them singletons. The CDR3 consists of 14 residues. From germline, CDR1 is LNHDA and CDR2 SQIVND (reference sequence). Between the trimmed V and J ends, which lost 5 bases and 0 bases, there was a span of 10 bases. The chain recombines TRBV19 with TRBJ1-1, with a possible D match to TRBD1 (5 bases). This clonotype was obtained from a human donor in a cohort sampled during active COVID-19. Sequencing was performed on peripheral blood. The CDR3, as DNA: TGTGCCAGTAGTGCCGGACACTTGAACACTGAAGCTTTCTTT. It encodes CASSAGHLNTEAFF.